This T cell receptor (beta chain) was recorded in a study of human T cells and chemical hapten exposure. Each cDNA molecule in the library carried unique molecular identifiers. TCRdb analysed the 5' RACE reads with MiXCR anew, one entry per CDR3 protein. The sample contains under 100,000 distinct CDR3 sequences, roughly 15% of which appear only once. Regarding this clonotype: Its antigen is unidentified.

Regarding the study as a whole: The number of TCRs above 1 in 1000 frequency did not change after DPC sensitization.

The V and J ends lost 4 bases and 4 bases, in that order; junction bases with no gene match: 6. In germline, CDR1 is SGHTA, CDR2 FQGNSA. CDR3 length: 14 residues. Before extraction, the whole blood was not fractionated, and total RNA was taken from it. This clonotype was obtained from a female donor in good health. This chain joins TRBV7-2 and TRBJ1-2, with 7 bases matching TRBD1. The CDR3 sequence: CASSSSGGIYGYTF. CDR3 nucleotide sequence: TGTGCCAGCAGCTCATCAGGGGGTATCTATGGCTACACCTTC. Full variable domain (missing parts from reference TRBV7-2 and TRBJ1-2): GAGVSQSPSNKVTEKGKDVELRCDPISGHTALYWYRQSLGQGLEFLIYFQGNSAPDKSGLPSDRFSAERTGGSVSTLTIQRTQQEDSAVYLCASSSSGGIYGYTFGSGTRLTVV.